Listed below are T cell receptor beta chains from one sample, sequenced in a study of OX40 agonist ivuxolimab in advanced cancers. Sequenced by immunoSEQ multiplex PCR; TCRdb stores in-frame clones only, minus some. The sample lists approximately 61,000 clones; around 93% were seen once. Sequenced material: CD4+ or CD8+ T cells sorted from blood, taken in a trial of the OX40 agonist ivuxolimab. The receptors here all came from an adult with an advanced solid tumor such as melanoma, head and neck, liver or kidney cancer. Each CDR3 is given with its conserved first and last residue. The D gene is left open where the match is weak. Some rows mark clone size as missing; the rest say once, few, many or name a class of expanded clone.

TRBJ2-1 | TRBV6-6 | - | - | CASSSPGPYNEQFF | TGTGCCAGCAGTTCGCCGGGACCTTACAATGAGCAGTTCTTC
TRBJ2-2 | TRBV9 | - | - | CASSPDTGELFF | TGTGCCAGCAGCCCGGACACCGGGGAGCTGTTTTTT
TRBJ2-2 | TRBV19 | TRBD1 | - | CATRTGWATGELFF | TGTGCCACCCGGACAGGTTGGGCCACCGGGGAGCTGTTTTTT
TRBJ2-7 | TRBV28 | TRBD2 | few | CASSPGGQGYEQYF | TGTGCCAGCAGTCCGGGGGGGCAAGGATACGAGCAGTACTTC
TRBJ2-4 | TRBV6-6 | TRBD1 | - | CASSQTTGGKNIQYF | TGTGCCAGCAGCCAAACGACAGGGGGCAAAAACATTCAGTACTTC
TRBJ2-2 | TRBV5-1 | TRBD2 | - | CASSLEGGRAAGGELFF | TGCGCCAGCAGCTTGGAAGGCGGGAGGGCCGCGGGCGGGGAGCTGTTTTTT
TRBJ2-2 | TRBV5-5 | - | - | CASSPATRAGELFF | TGTGCCAGCAGCCCAGCTACCAGGGCCGGGGAGCTGTTTTTT
TRBJ1-3 | TRBV18 | TRBD1 | - | CASSQQGANGNTIYF | TGTGCCAGCTCACAACAGGGGGCAAATGGAAACACCATATATTTT
TRBJ2-1 | TRBV19 | TRBD1 | - | CATHRGDSYNEQFF | TGTGCCACCCACAGGGGTGACTCCTACAATGAGCAGTTCTTC
TRBJ1-6 | TRBV7-2 | - | - | CASSSGPYNSPLHF | TGTGCCAGCAGCTCCGGACCCTATAATTCACCCCTCCACTTT
TRBJ2-1 | TRBV7-3 | TRBD2 | - | CASRETSGNSNEQFF | TGTGCCAGCAGGGAGACTAGCGGGAACTCCAATGAGCAGTTCTTC
TRBJ1-4 | TRBV13 | TRBD1 | - | CASSLRTGGISGVEKLFF | TGTGCCAGCAGCTTACGGACAGGGGGCATTTCGGGGGTTGAAAAACTGTTTTTT
TRBJ1-6 | TRBV6-6 | TRBD1 | - | CASSHGQGNSPLHF | TGTGCCAGCAGCCACGGACAGGGGAATTCACCCCTCCACTTT
TRBJ2-3 | TRBV5-4 | - | - | CASSPMTHTDTQYF | TGTGCCAGCAGTCCAATGACTCACACAGATACGCAGTATTTT
TRBJ2-5 | TRBV7-2 | TRBD1 | - | CASSPRQGWMETQYF | TGTGCCAGCAGCCCCCGACAGGGGTGGATGGAGACCCAGTACTTC
TRBJ2-5 | TRBV7-8 | - | - | CASSTSRAETQYF | TGTGCCAGCAGCACCAGTCGGGCGGAGACCCAGTACTTC
TRBJ2-2 | TRBV2 | TRBD2 | - | CASSAAGVGTGELFF | TGTGCCAGCAGTGCTGCGGGAGTGGGCACCGGGGAGCTGTTTTTT
TRBJ1-2 | TRBV18 | TRBD1 | - | CASSPEVQGARGYTF | TGTGCCAGCTCACCAGAGGTACAGGGGGCTCGAGGCTACACCTTC
TRBJ2-3 | TRBV2 | TRBD1 | - | CASRGQGWTDTQYF | TGTGCCAGCAGGGGACAGGGATGGACAGATACGCAGTATTTT
TRBJ2-1 | TRBV5-5 | - | - | CASSLGPAGAYEQFF | TGTGCCAGCAGCTTGGGGCCAGCGGGCGCATATGAGCAGTTCTTC
TRBJ1-1 | TRBV28 | - | - | CASGTDTEAFF | TGTGCCAGCGGGACGGACACTGAAGCTTTCTTT
TRBJ1-1 | TRBV2 | TRBD1 | - | CASSLRGTGGMVNTEAFF | TGTGCCAGCAGTCTACGCGGGACAGGGGGCATGGTGAACACTGAAGCTTTCTTT
TRBJ1-4 | TRBV19 | TRBD1 | - | CASSTRTGDATNEKLFF | TGTGCCAGTAGTACCCGGACAGGGGACGCAACTAATGAAAAACTGTTTTTT
TRBJ1-1 | TRBV29-1 | - | few | CSVSKTVMNTEAFF | TGCAGCGTCAGCAAGACAGTTATGAACACTGAAGCTTTCTTT